The 16 T cell receptor beta chains below come from one sample, sequenced in a study of OX40 agonist ivuxolimab in advanced cancers. The table came from immunoSEQ multiplex PCR; TCRdb's copy has only in-frame clones and leaves some out. The sample consists of 48,000 or so clones, around 90% of them appearing once. The material was CD4+ or CD8+ T cells sorted from blood, obtained in a trial of the OX40 agonist ivuxolimab. These receptors were obtained from an adult with an advanced solid tumor such as melanoma, head and neck, liver or kidney cancer.

This chain links TRBV10-3 with TRBJ2-1; unclear D gene. Per germline, CDR1 ENHRY and CDR2 SYGVKD. V was pared by 2 bases and J by 0 bases, with 8 bases between. The CDR3 runs to 15 residues. The CDR3 region has the DNA TGTGCCATCAGTGAGGCCGCACGCTCCTACAATGAGCAGTTCTTC. Protein sequence: CAISEAARSYNEQFF.

V is TRBV7-9 and J is TRBJ1-2; maybe TRBD1 (5 bases). Trimming stripped 5 bases from V and 4 bases from J, with 20 bases between. The CDR3 covers 16 residues. Looked up from germline, CDR1 is SEHNR and CDR2 is FQNEAQ (reference sequence). The CDR3 coding sequence is TGTGCCAGCAGCAATAGTGGGGCTGGCGTCCCCTATGGCTACACCTTC. It translates to CASSNSGAGVPYGYTF.

The chain links TRBV5-1 to TRBJ2-7; D may be TRBD1 (6 bases). Germline CDR1 SGHRS, CDR2 YFSETQ. CDR3 length equals 14 residues. The V end lost 0 bases, the J end lost 3 bases, and 10 bases lay between the germline ends. The DNA of the CDR3 is TGCGCCAGCAGCTTGGGGACAGAGGACTACGAGCAGTACTTC. Encoded protein: CASSLGTEDYEQYF.

The CDR3 DNA reads as TGTGCCAGCAGCTCGAGGAGGGTAGGGTTTGACTATGGCTACACCTTC. It translates to CASSSRRVGFDYGYTF. The chain couples TRBV5-4 to TRBJ1-2, with D uncertain. CDR1 SGHNT and CDR2 YYREEE come from the germline V gene (reference sequence). This CDR3 spans 16 amino acids. The V end was cut by 3 bases, the J end by 3 bases, with 18 bases between.

This clone appeared a few times. This chain connects TRBV4-1 to TRBJ1-5, with TRBD1 matching over 8 bases. This CDR3 has 14 residues. V was clipped by 3 bases and J by 7 bases; unmatched bases: 5. Germline V gene data show CDR1 as MGHRA and CDR2 as YSYEKL. The CDR3 nucleotides are TGCGCCAGCAGCCAGTACGACAGGGGCCAGCCCCAGCATTTT. Amino acid sequence: CASSQYDRGQPQHF.

This rearrangement joins TRBV6-5 to TRBJ1-3; no reliable D call. V shed 0 bases and J shed 4 bases, with 13 bases lying between them. The CDR3 is made up of 16 amino acids. CDR1 is MNHEY, CDR2 SVGAGI, per germline. DNA of the CDR3: TGTGCCAGCAGTTACTCGATCGGGATTGACGGAAACACCATATATTTT. Protein product: CASSYSIGIDGNTIYF.

The J gene is TRBJ2-1, the V gene TRBV5-1; TRBD1 might be the D (5 bases). Germline V gives CDR1 SGHRS, CDR2 YFSETQ. V lost 0 bases and J lost 7, with 8 bases in between. The CDR3 totals 13 residues. In nucleotides, the CDR3 is TGCGCCAGCAGCTTGGTGACAGCAAATGAGCAGTTCTTC. Translating gives CASSLVTANEQFF.

As regards this clone: The same CDR3 arises from other DNA sequences in this sample as well. The chain uses TRBV19 and TRBJ1-5; D remains ambiguous. Germline CDR1 LNHDA, CDR2 SQIVND (reference sequence). Trimming stripped 3 bases from V and 0 bases from J, with 6 bases between. This CDR3 has 14 amino acids. DNA of the CDR3: TGTGCCAGTAGTATCAGAGATAGCAATCAGCCCCAGCATTTT. Translated: CASSIRDSNQPQHF.

The chain links TRBV2 to TRBJ2-7; D remains unclear. Germline-derived CDR1 and CDR2 are SNHLY and FYNNEI. The CDR3 extends over 13 amino acids. V was pared by 9 bases and J by 4 bases, with 16 bases between. The CDR3 coding sequence is TGTGCCAGTTTGGGTTCCTCGAGATACGAGCAGTACTTC. Its translation is CASLGSSRYEQYF.

The chain employs TRBV4-1 and TRBJ2-5, with D unresolved. This CDR3 is built from 16 residues. Trimming removed 4 bases at V and 4 bases at J, with 19 bases between. The germline V gene has CDR1 MGHRA and CDR2 YSYEKL. The DNA of the CDR3 is TGCGCCAGCAGCCCCCTCCCGGGCCAAGAGCGAGAGACCCAGTACTTC. It is translated as CASSPLPGQERETQYF.

The chain recombines TRBV9 with TRBJ2-3, with TRBD2 identical over 9 bases. Per the germline V gene, CDR1 is SGDLS and CDR2 is YYNGEE. This CDR3 is 15 amino acids long. Unmatched junction bases numbered 6, after V lost 5 bases and J lost 2 bases. The CDR3 region is CASSGSGGTTDTQYF. CDR3 coding DNA: TGTGCCAGCAGTGGGAGCGGGGGGACCACAGATACGCAGTATTTT. Combining the CDR3 with reference TRBV9 and TRBJ2-3 gives the whole variable domain DSGVTQTPKHLITATGQRVTLRCSPRSGDLSVYWYQQSLDQGLQFLIQYYNGEERAKGNILERFSAQQFPDLHSELNLSSLELGDSALYFCASSGSGGTTDTQYFGPGTRLTVL.

The table lists this clone with a few counts. This chain uses TRBV29-1 with TRBJ1-2; the D gene is possibly TRBD1 (6 bases). Deletions cut 5 bases from V and 6 bases from J, with 16 bases between. The CDR3 extends over 13 amino acids. CDR1 is SQVTM and CDR2 is ANQGSEA in the germline V gene. For the CDR3, the DNA is TGCAGCGTTCTGGACAGCCTGGGGGATGGCTACACCTTC. This encodes CSVLDSLGDGYTF.

J is TRBJ2-5 and V is TRBV30; D is possibly TRBD1 (6 bases). Trimming pared 0 bases from V and 3 bases from J, leaving 17 bases between. The CDR3 consists of 16 residues. Germline CDR1 GTSNPN, CDR2 SVGIG (reference sequence). CDR3 nucleotide sequence: TGTGCCTGGAGTGTACCGTGGGACACGGGTAAAGAGACCCAGTACTTC. It is translated as CAWSVPWDTGKETQYF.

This chain links TRBV5-6 with TRBJ2-7; no reliable D call. Germline V gives CDR1 SGHDT, CDR2 YYEEEE. Between the trimmed V and J ends, which lost 4 bases and 3 bases, there was a span of 11 bases. The CDR3 extends over 13 amino acids. In DNA, the CDR3 is TGTGCCAGCAGCCGATTCGACAACTACGAGCAGTACGTC. Translation: CASSRFDNYEQYV.

The rearrangement joins TRBV27 to TRBJ2-1; TRBD2 aligns across 8 bases. The CDR3 extends over 15 amino acids. J lost 9 bases, V lost 4 bases, and 11 bases had no gene match. Germline V CDR1 and CDR2: MNHEY, SMNVEV (reference sequence). The chain's CDR3 is CASSYNGGAIGEQFF. In DNA form, the CDR3 reads TGTGCCAGCAGTTATAACGGGGGGGCAATAGGTGAGCAGTTCTTC.

A single count supports this clone. This chain uses TRBV5-1 with TRBJ1-1; 7 bases agree with TRBD1. The V gene end was trimmed by 5 bases and the J gene end by 2 bases; junction bases not matched to a gene: 6. Germline V gives CDR1 SGHRS, CDR2 YFSETQ. There are 14 residues in the CDR3. CDR3 amino acids: CASSSYRGNTEAFF. The CDR3 DNA is TGCGCCAGCAGTTCTTACAGGGGTAACACTGAAGCTTTCTTT.